Listed here are 14 T cell receptor beta chains from one sample, sequenced in a study of blood T cell repertoires in COVID-19. The method was immunoSEQ multiplex PCR; TCRdb's version includes in-frame clones alone and lacks a portion of them. This table has some 330,000 clones, 89% appearing once. The sample comprised peripheral blood. These TCRs come from a woman aged 25 to 39 with COVID-19, enrolled during active disease.

Here the CDR3 DNA reads TGTGCCAGCAGCGCAGGGGGACAGGGGAATGAAAAACTGTTTTTT. Residues: CASSAGGQGNEKLFF. The rearrangement links TRBV11-2 to TRBJ1-4; 10 bases match TRBD1. The CDR3 consists of 15 residues. Trimming at V came to 5 bases and at J to 5 bases, leaving 5 bases not matched to a gene. Germline-derived CDR1 and CDR2 are SGHAT and FQNNGV.

This CDR3 reads CAWSPGQYTQYF. The CDR3 DNA reads as TGTGCCTGGTCCCCGGGACAGTATACGCAGTATTTT. The rearrangement links TRBV30 to TRBJ2-3; 7 positions match TRBD1. Germline V gene data show CDR1 as GTSNPN and CDR2 as SVGIG (reference sequence). The CDR3 runs 12 residues. J lost 7 bases, V lost 5 bases, and 6 bases had no gene match.

This chain connects TRBV6-6 to TRBJ1-3; D perhaps matches TRBD1 (5 bases). The germline V gene has CDR1 MNHNY and CDR2 SVGAGI (reference sequence). The V end was cut by 2 bases, the J end by 0 bases, with 8 bases between. This CDR3 spans 15 amino acids. This CDR3 is CASSYEDNSGNTIYF. CDR3 DNA sequence: TGTGCCAGCAGTTACGAGGACAACTCTGGAAACACCATATATTTT.

CDR3 amino acids: CASSEVRTDSNQPQHF. For the CDR3, the DNA is TGTGCCAGCAGTGAAGTTAGGACAGATAGCAATCAGCCCCAGCATTTT. The rearrangement joins TRBV2 to TRBJ1-5; perhaps TRBD1 as D (6 bases). This CDR3 contains 16 residues. CDR1 and CDR2 from the germline V gene are SNHLY and FYNNEI. Trimming removed 1 base at V and 0 bases at J, with 10 bases between.

The chain joins TRBV5-8 to TRBJ2-7; D gene unclear. This CDR3 has 13 residues. Germline CDR1 SGHTS, CDR2 YDEGEE. Trimming stripped 1 base from V and 0 bases from J, with 5 bases between. For the CDR3, the DNA is TGTGCCAGCAGCTTGTACAGCTCCTACGAGCAGTACTTC. It specifies CASSLYSSYEQYF.

The genes are TRBV7-9 and TRBJ1-6; no clear D. In germline, CDR1 is SEHNR, CDR2 FQNEAQ (reference sequence). The CDR3 has 12 residues. The germline V and J ends were trimmed by 1 base and 9 bases, with 4 bases remaining between them. In DNA form, the CDR3 reads TGTGCCAGCAGCTTAGGAGGTTCACCCCTCCACTTT. This codes for CASSLGGSPLHF.

The gene calls are TRBV18 and TRBJ2-5; 9 nucleotides match TRBD1. V shed 4 bases, J shed 1 base, and the junction held 4 bases outside the gene matches. The germline gives CDR1 KGHSH, CDR2 LQKENI. CDR3 length: 15 amino acids. CDR3 sequence (DNA): TGTGCCAGCTCACGGGACAGGGAAATCCAAGAGACCCAGTACTTC. The encoded protein is CASSRDREIQETQYF.

This clone was found once. V and J are TRBV6-1 and TRBJ1-1; possibly TRBD1 for D (6 bases). This CDR3 has 14 residues. V was cut by 2 bases and J by 7 bases, with 14 bases left in between. Germline loops: CDR1 MNHNS, CDR2 SASEGT. The CDR3 DNA is TGTGCCAGCAGTGAAATAGGGGACACTCGTGAAGCTTTCTTT. Its translation: CASSEIGDTREAFF.

As DNA, the CDR3 is TGTGCCAGCAGCCCCCAGGGGGGAGCGACCTACACAGATACGCAGTATTTT. This gives the protein CASSPQGGATYTDTQYF. The V call is TRBV7-2, the J call TRBJ2-3; the D gene is possibly TRBD1 (7 bases). The germline CDR1 and CDR2 sequences are SGHTA and FQGNSA. The V gene lost 5 bases and the J gene lost 2 bases, with 20 bases spanning the gap. The CDR3 has 17 residues.

The chain links TRBV24-1 to TRBJ2-2; D is possibly TRBD1 (6 bases). V was pared by 3 bases and J by 4 bases, with 11 bases between. This CDR3 has 15 residues. Per germline, CDR1 KGHDR and CDR2 SFDVKD. This chain's CDR3 is CATSDLGQSTGELFF. The CDR3 bases are TGTGCCACCAGTGATCTAGGACAGAGCACCGGGGAGCTGTTTTTT.

The chain couples TRBV5-6 to TRBJ2-3; tentatively, D is TRBD2 (5 bases). Germline V gene data show CDR1 as SGHDT and CDR2 as YYEEEE. Trimming shortened V by 2 bases and J by 1 base, and 14 bases separated the two germline ends. There are 16 residues in the CDR3. The CDR3: CASSFVRAGGTDTQYF. For the CDR3, the DNA is TGTGCCAGCAGCTTTGTGAGGGCCGGGGGCACAGATACGCAGTATTTT.

The chain employs TRBV11-2 and TRBJ2-1; 7 bases line up with TRBD2. V gave up 4 bases and J gave up 1 base; unmatched junction bases: 10. Germline CDR1 reads SGHAT; CDR2 reads FQNNGV. This CDR3 region has 17 residues. CDR3 residues: CASSYIAGPPSYNEQFF. As DNA, the CDR3 is TGTGCCAGCAGCTACATAGCGGGCCCGCCTTCCTACAATGAGCAGTTCTTC.

The gene calls are TRBV28 and TRBJ1-4; D is uncertain. The CDR3 has 16 residues. The V and J ends lost 2 bases and 5 bases respectively, with 15 bases between them. Germline V lookup: CDR1 MDHEN, CDR2 SYDVKM. CDR3 sequence: CASSLPPTLVNEKLFF. CDR3 DNA: TGTGCCAGCAGTTTACCTCCAACGTTAGTAAATGAAAAACTGTTTTTT.

This clone was detected once. This sequence joins TRBV15 and TRBJ1-3; 7 bases are shared with TRBD1. The CDR3 has 15 amino acids. Germline lookup yields CDR1 LNHNV and CDR2 YYDKDF (reference sequence). The V gene end was trimmed by 0 bases and the J gene end by 4 bases; junction bases not matched to a gene: 3. CDR3 bases: TGTGCCACCAGCAGAGAGAGGGGGCAGGGAAACACCATATATTTT. Protein: CATSRERGQGNTIYF.